The clone carrying this T cell receptor (beta chain) was recorded only once. Its specificity is not known. An end of the junction differs from the germline gene, which may be a read error. CDR1 MNHNS and CDR2 SASEGT come from the germline V gene. CDR3 length equals 14 residues. The record originates from a study of regulatory T cells in long-lasting Graves disease. Background on the study: Less than 3 months of antithyroid drugs had been taken by newly diagnosed Graves' patients. General study results and limits: Less diverse TCR repertoires were seen in persistent Graves' patients than in newly diagnosed ones. Gene preferences differed: TRBV28, TRBJ1-2, TRBJ2-5 in persistent cases.

CDR3 regions were amplified by Arm-PCR using iRepertoire HTBI primers to build TCR beta libraries. Via MiXCR, TCRdb re-called the multiplex PCR reads, giving one row per CDR3 protein. Of about 620,000 distinct CDR3 sequences listed, around 17% were seen once; the top ten hold approximately 20%. Specified time point: newly diagnosed GD, antithyroid drugs for less than 3 months. PBMC-extracted RNA yielded the TCR library. The sample also formed part of further work on T cells in Graves' hyperthyroidism and ophthalmopathy. As that study records: The HTBI primer set served for first-round RT-PCR of the TCR CDR3.

The genes are TRBV6-1 and TRBJ1-3; D is unresolved. Sequencing was performed on peripheral blood mononuclear cells (PBMCs), taken at new diagnosis, from a patient treated with antithyroid drugs. This sequence was found in a woman under 40 with Graves disease. CDR3 residues: CASRADISGDTIYF. CDR3 DNA: TGTGCCAGCAGGGCGGATATTTCTGGAGACACCATATATTTT.